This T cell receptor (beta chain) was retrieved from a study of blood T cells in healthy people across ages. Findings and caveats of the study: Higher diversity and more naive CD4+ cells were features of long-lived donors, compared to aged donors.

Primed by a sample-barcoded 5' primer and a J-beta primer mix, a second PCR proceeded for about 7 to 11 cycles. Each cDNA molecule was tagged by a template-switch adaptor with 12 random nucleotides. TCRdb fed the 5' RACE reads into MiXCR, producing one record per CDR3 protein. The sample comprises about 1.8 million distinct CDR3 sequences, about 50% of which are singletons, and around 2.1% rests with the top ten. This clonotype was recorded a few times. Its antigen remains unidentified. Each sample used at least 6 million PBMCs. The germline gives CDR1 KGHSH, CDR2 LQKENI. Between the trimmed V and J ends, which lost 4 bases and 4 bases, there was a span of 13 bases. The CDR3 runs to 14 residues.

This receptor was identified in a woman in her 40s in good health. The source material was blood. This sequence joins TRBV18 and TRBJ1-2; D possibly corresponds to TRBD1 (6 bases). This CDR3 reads CASSLSGQSYGYTF. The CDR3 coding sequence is TGTGCCAGCTCACTGAGCGGACAGAGCTATGGCTACACCTTC.